Below are 20 T cell receptor beta chains sequenced from a single sample in a study of blood T cell repertoires in COVID-19. Using immunoSEQ multiplex PCR, the repertoire was profiled, and TCRdb retains in-frame clones only, with some absent. The sample contains roughly 81,000 clones, 70% to 90% of which appear only once. Sample: peripheral blood. The origin of the receptors is a woman older than 75 with COVID-19, enrolled during active disease.

This rearrangement joins TRBV12-3 or TRBV12-4 to TRBJ1-5; D is undetermined. Trimming took 5 bases from V and 9 from J, leaving 11 bases between them. The CDR3 totals 12 residues. CDR3 coding DNA: TGTGCCAGCAGTCTCCCCCCGGGGCCCCAGCATTTT. Its translation is CASSLPPGPQHF.

The V call is TRBV18, the J call TRBJ2-2; D possibly corresponds to TRBD1 (6 bases). Per the germline V gene, CDR1 is KGHSH and CDR2 is LQKENI. The CDR3 is made up of 14 amino acids. V was pared by 8 bases and J by 5 bases, with 15 bases between. The CDR3 DNA reads TGTGCCAGCGTTCCGAGGGGGTCGACCGGGGAGCTGTTTTTT. This gives the protein CASVPRGSTGELFF.

The chain carries TRBV5-5 and TRBJ2-2, with TRBD1 matching over 9 bases. Trimming at V came to 3 bases and at J to 4 bases, leaving 4 bases not matched to a gene. Germline CDR1 SGHKS, CDR2 YYEKEE (reference sequence). The CDR3 is 15 residues long. CDR3 DNA: TGTGCCAGCAGCTCGGACAGGGGTGTCACCGGGGAGCTGTTTTTT. It is translated as CASSSDRGVTGELFF.

A single count supports this clone. The CDR3 loop is CASRKTGVGQPQHF. CDR3 coding DNA: TGTGCCAGCAGGAAGACAGGAGTAGGTCAGCCCCAGCATTTT. The chain is built from TRBV6-4 and TRBJ1-5; tentatively, D is TRBD1 (6 bases). The CDR3 runs to 14 residues. Trimming stripped 6 bases from V and 6 bases from J, with 15 bases between. Per the germline V gene, CDR1 is MRHNA and CDR2 is SNTAGT.

This chain joins TRBV7-6 and TRBJ1-3, with D maybe TRBD1 (5 bases). Germline lookup yields CDR1 SGHVS and CDR2 FNYEAQ. Trimming removed 5 bases from V and 0 bases from J, with 17 bases in between. The CDR3 consists of 17 residues. Here the CDR3 reads CASSPEAMGLSGNTIYF. In DNA, the CDR3 is TGTGCCAGCAGCCCAGAGGCAATGGGGCTCTCTGGAAACACCATATATTTT.

This chain uses TRBV3-1 (or the pseudogene TRBV3-2) with TRBJ1-2, with 9 bases identical to TRBD1. The J segment lost 8 bases and the V segment lost 4 bases, leaving 5 bases of the junction unmatched. Germline values: CDR1 LGHDT, CDR2 YNNKEL (reference sequence). The CDR3 loop spans 13 amino acids. The CDR3 protein is CASSPGQGGGYTF. CDR3 in DNA: TGTGCCAGCAGCCCGGGACAGGGAGGCGGCTACACCTTC.

Points on this clone: Additional DNA sequences in this sample encode the identical CDR3. This chain joins TRBV27 and TRBJ1-2, with TRBD1 matching over 7 bases. V was clipped by 6 bases and J by 4 bases; unmatched bases: 5. Germline V gene sequence: CDR1 MNHEY, CDR2 SMNVEV (reference sequence). The CDR3 sequence is 13 residues long. This CDR3 reads CASRQTGTYGYTF. Written as DNA, the CDR3 is TGTGCCAGCAGGCAGACAGGGACCTATGGCTACACCTTC.

This clone has more than one count but fewer than ten. The V call is TRBV30, the J call TRBJ1-1, with no clear D. The CDR3 is made up of 15 amino acids. V lost 3 bases, J lost 0 bases, and 14 bases lay in between. Per germline, CDR1 GTSNPN and CDR2 SVGIG (reference sequence). CDR3 DNA: TGTGCCTGGAGAAGAGCAGACTTAATGAACACTGAAGCTTTCTTT. This translates into CAWRRADLMNTEAFF. Based on the CDR3 plus reference TRBV30 and TRBJ1-1, the full variable domain is SQTIHQWPATLVQPVGSPLSLECTVEGTSNPNLYWYRQAAGRGLQLLFYSVGIGQISSEVPQNLSASRPQDRQFILSSKKLLLSDSGFYLCAWRRADLMNTEAFFGQGTRLTVV.

The chain combines TRBV4-2 with TRBJ2-7; TRBD2 matches at 14 bases. CDR3 size: 15 residues. The V and J ends lost 4 bases and 7 bases, in that order; junction bases with no gene match: 6. Germline V CDR1 and CDR2: LGHNA, YNFKEQ. The CDR3 region is CASSLGLAGGWEQYF. The CDR3 bases are TGTGCCAGCAGCCTAGGACTAGCGGGAGGATGGGAGCAGTACTTC.

The rearrangement uses TRBV28 and TRBJ2-3; 9 bases are a match to TRBD1. CDR1 is MDHEN and CDR2 is SYDVKM in the germline V gene. This CDR3 comprises 18 residues. The J segment lost 3 bases and the V segment lost 3 bases, leaving 13 bases of the junction unmatched. The CDR3, as DNA: TGTGCCAGCAGTTTCACTCCGACAGGGGGTATGAGTACAGATACGCAGTATTTT. Its translation is CASSFTPTGGMSTDTQYF. Looking up the rest from reference TRBV28 and TRBJ2-3 gives the full variable domain: DVKVTQSSRYLVKRTGEKVFLECVQDMDHENMFWYRQDPGLGLRLIYFSYDVKMKEKGDIPEGYSVSREKKERFSLILESASTNQTSMYLCASSFTPTGGMSTDTQYFGPGTRLTVL.

This rearrangement joins TRBV5-6 to TRBJ2-7, with D perhaps TRBD2 (5 bases). V lost 1 base to trimming and J lost 2 bases, with 13 bases between them. The germline CDR1 and CDR2 sequences are SGHDT and YYEEEE. This CDR3 contains 15 residues. The CDR3 DNA sequence: TGTGCCAGCAGCTTGTGGCGGGCCAGAACCTACGAGCAGTACTTC. It is translated as CASSLWRARTYEQYF.

The rearrangement links TRBV6-2 or TRBV6-3 to TRBJ2-7; the D gene is possibly TRBD1 (6 bases). Germline V gene sequence: CDR1 MNHEY, CDR2 SVGEGT. The V end lost 4 bases, the J end lost 4 bases, and 20 bases lay between the germline ends. CDR3 size: 16 residues. CDR3 DNA: TGTGCCAGCAGTTTGAACAGGGTAGGGGGTTCTTACGAGCAGTACTTC. It yields the protein CASSLNRVGGSYEQYF.

The chain employs TRBV7-8 and TRBJ2-1, with D tentatively TRBD1 (5 bases). This CDR3 comprises 15 residues. The germline gives CDR1 SGHVS, CDR2 FQNEAQ. V was cut by 3 bases and J by 4 bases, with 13 bases left in between. CDR3 region: CASSFADRKYNEQFF. CDR3 sequence (DNA): TGTGCCAGCAGCTTTGCCGACAGAAAATACAATGAGCAGTTCTTC.

The chain uses TRBV7-9 and TRBJ1-1; 7 positions match TRBD1. The trim removed 6 bases at V and 4 bases at J, leaving 14 bases unmatched. From germline, CDR1 is SEHNR and CDR2 FQNEAQ (reference sequence). The CDR3 runs 16 residues. As DNA, the CDR3 is TGTGCCAGCAGTGGACAGGTCAAAGCGCCTGCCACTGAAGCTTTCTTT. It translates to CASSGQVKAPATEAFF. Complete variable domain (other parts from reference TRBV7-9 and TRBJ1-1): DTGVSQNPRHKITKRGQNVTFRCDPISEHNRLYWYRQTLGQGPEFLTYFQNEAQLEKSRLLSDRFSAERPKGSFSTLEIQRTEQGDSAMYLCASSGQVKAPATEAFFGQGTRLTVV.

The rearrangement links TRBV4-1 to TRBJ1-4; 9 nucleotides agree with TRBD1. V lost 4 bases and J lost 6; bases outside the gene matches: 9. The CDR3 has 16 residues. Germline-derived CDR1 and CDR2 are MGHRA and YSYEKL. CDR3 DNA sequence: TGCGCCAGCAGCCTAAGAACAGGGGGCGCGTATGAAAAACTGTTTTTT. This encodes CASSLRTGGAYEKLFF.

This chain connects TRBV30 to TRBJ2-7, with 10 bases that match TRBD1. Trimming removed 5 bases from V and 5 bases from J; junction bases left unmatched: 9. Germline V CDR1 and CDR2: GTSNPN, SVGIG (reference sequence). The CDR3 length is 14 residues. CDR3 protein: CAWDRGTGADEQYF. The CDR3 region has the DNA TGTGCCTGGGACCGCGGGACAGGGGCCGACGAGCAGTACTTC. The whole variable domain, filled in from reference TRBV30 and TRBJ2-7, reads SQTIHQWPATLVQPVGSPLSLECTVEGTSNPNLYWYRQAAGRGLQLLFYSVGIGQISSEVPQNLSASRPQDRQFILSSKKLLLSDSGFYLCAWDRGTGADEQYFGPGTRLTVT.

This clone has only one observation. The rearrangement links TRBV18 to TRBJ1-2, with D maybe TRBD1 (5 bases). This CDR3 has 13 amino acids. CDR1 is KGHSH, CDR2 LQKENI, per germline. V was shortened by 4 bases and J by 5 bases, with 11 bases between the two germline ends. The CDR3 sequence: CASSQGVLYGYTF. The CDR3 coding sequence is TGTGCCAGCTCACAAGGGGTTTTATATGGCTACACCTTC.

The chain recombines TRBV15 with TRBJ1-6, with 9 bases matching TRBD1. Per germline, CDR1 LNHNV and CDR2 YYDKDF (reference sequence). V shed 5 bases, J shed 6 bases, and the junction held 2 bases outside the gene matches. The CDR3 totals 14 residues. CDR3 amino acids: CATSWDRVNSPLHF. The CDR3 bases are TGTGCCACCAGCTGGGACAGGGTTAATTCACCCCTCCACTTT.

V and J are TRBV29-1 and TRBJ2-1; 7 bases match TRBD2. Germline assignment: CDR1 SQVTM and CDR2 ANQGSEA. The CDR3 has 13 amino acids. The V gene end was trimmed by 4 bases and the J gene end by 4 bases; junction bases not matched to a gene: 4. This chain's CDR3 is CSVAGGRYNEQFF. CDR3 nucleotides: TGCAGCGTTGCCGGGGGGAGGTACAATGAGCAGTTCTTC.

V usage is TRBV2 and J usage is TRBJ1-2; the D is unclear. CDR1 is SNHLY and CDR2 is FYNNEI in the germline V gene. CDR3 length: 14 amino acids. The V end lost 6 bases, the J end lost 4 bases, and 15 bases lay between the germline ends. In DNA, the CDR3 is TGTGCCAGCAGGGGCCACCTTATAAGCTATGGCTACACCTTC. Amino acid sequence: CASRGHLISYGYTF.